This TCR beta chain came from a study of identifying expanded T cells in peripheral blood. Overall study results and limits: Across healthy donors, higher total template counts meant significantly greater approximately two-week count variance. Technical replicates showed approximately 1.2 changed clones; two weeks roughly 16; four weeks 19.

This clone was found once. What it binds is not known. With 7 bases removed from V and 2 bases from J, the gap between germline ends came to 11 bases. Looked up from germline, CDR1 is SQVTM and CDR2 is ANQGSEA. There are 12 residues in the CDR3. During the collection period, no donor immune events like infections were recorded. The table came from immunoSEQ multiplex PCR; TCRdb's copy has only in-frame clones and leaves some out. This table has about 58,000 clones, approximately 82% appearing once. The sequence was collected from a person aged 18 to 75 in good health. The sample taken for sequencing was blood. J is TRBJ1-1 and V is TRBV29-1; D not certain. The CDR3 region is CSGGGYNTEAFF. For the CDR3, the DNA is TGCAGCGGTGGAGGATATAACACTGAAGCTTTCTTT.